Listed below are T cell receptor beta chains from one sample, sequenced in a study of human thymus T cells. Using immunoSEQ multiplex PCR, the repertoire was profiled, and TCRdb retains in-frame clones only, with some absent. The top ten hold 0.02% to 0.03% of the sample, which has around 130,000 clones, more than 90% seen once. Sequenced sample: thymus tissue. The receptor set was obtained from a boy less than two years old with a congenital heart defect but otherwise immunologically healthy. CDR3s include the opening cysteine and the closing phenylalanine or tryptophan. A D gene is named only where the DNA matches it firmly. Not all rows give a size; the values are once, few, many and, for expanded clones, a class.

CDR3nt: TGCGCCAGCAGCCAAAAACTGTCTGGGGCCAACGTCCTGACTTTC; CDR3aa: CASSQKLSGANVLTF; v_gene: TRBV4-3; abundance: .; j_gene: TRBJ2-6; d_gene: .
CDR3nt: TGTGCCAGCAGCCATCCGGGGAGGTATAATTCACCCCTCCACTTT; CDR3aa: CASSHPGRYNSPLHF; v_gene: TRBV6-5; abundance: .; j_gene: TRBJ1-6; d_gene: .
CDR3nt: TGTGCCAGCAGCCGGGACAGAGGAGAGACCCAGTACTTC; CDR3aa: CASSRDRGETQYF; v_gene: TRBV9; abundance: .; j_gene: TRBJ2-5; d_gene: TRBD1
CDR3nt: TGCGCCAGCAGCCAACTCAGCGGGGGGAGGTGTGAGCAGTTCTTC; CDR3aa: CASSQLSGGRCEQFF; v_gene: TRBV4-1; abundance: .; j_gene: TRBJ2-1; d_gene: TRBD2
CDR3nt: TGTGCCAGCAGTTTCGCACCCTACGGGGGGGCCTGGGAGCAGTACTTC; CDR3aa: CASSFAPYGGAWEQYF; v_gene: TRBV28; abundance: .; j_gene: TRBJ2-7; d_gene: TRBD2
CDR3nt: TGTGCCTGGAGTGTTCTAGGGAGCTCCTATAATTCACCCCTCCACTTT; CDR3aa: CAWSVLGSSYNSPLHF; v_gene: TRBV30; abundance: .; j_gene: TRBJ1-6; d_gene: .
CDR3nt: TGTGCCAGCAGTGGGACAGGGGAGGCCTATGGCTACACCTTC; CDR3aa: CASSGTGEAYGYTF; v_gene: TRBV6-6; abundance: .; j_gene: TRBJ1-2; d_gene: TRBD1
CDR3nt: TGTGCCAGCAGTTTTATCCGGGGGGCTAACTACAATGAGCAGTTCTTC; CDR3aa: CASSFIRGANYNEQFF; v_gene: TRBV27; abundance: once; j_gene: TRBJ2-1; d_gene: .
CDR3nt: TGTGCCAGCAGACCCGGGACGCTTAGCTCCTACGAGCAGTACTTC; CDR3aa: CASRPGTLSSYEQYF; v_gene: TRBV2; abundance: .; j_gene: TRBJ2-7; d_gene: .
CDR3nt: TGTGCCAGCCAGGCTGTGGGGGAGCTGTTTTTT; CDR3aa: CASQAVGELFF; v_gene: TRBV2; abundance: .; j_gene: TRBJ2-2; d_gene: .